This T cell receptor beta chain stems from a study of blood T cell repertoires in COVID-19. Study at large: From the United States, Italy and Spain came samples of acute and convalescent COVID-19. The cDNA or gDNA used as material had been derived from T cells, B-cell-depleted T cells, or PBMCs.

This CDR3 comprises 15 residues. Germline CDR1 reads SGHTS; CDR2 reads YDEGEE. Trimming at V came to 6 bases and at J to 4 bases, leaving 6 bases not matched to a gene. Methods used by the authors: Estimated nucleated cell counts came from reference gene primer amplification. Using immunoSEQ multiplex PCR, the repertoire was profiled, and TCRdb retains in-frame clones only, with some absent. Clone size and V and J calls were adopted from that table, with D and trimming inferred from the DNA. The data contain about 180,000 clones, 75% to 90% of them singletons. This receptor was taken from a man aged 60-69 years with acute or convalescent COVID-19. The sequenced sample consisted of peripheral blood. The rearrangement links TRBV5-8 to TRBJ2-3; 12 nucleotides line up with TRBD1. The chain's CDR3 is CASTTGTGGADTQYF. The CDR3 nucleotides read TGTGCCAGCACCACCGGGACAGGGGGCGCAGATACGCAGTATTTT.